Following are 21 T cell receptor beta chains from one sample sequenced in a study of shared clonotypes between healthy human individuals. The repertoire was sequenced with immunoSEQ multiplex PCR; TCRdb's copy has only in-frame clones and lacks some. The table lists some 980,000 clones, over 75% of them singletons. Sequences were obtained from memory CD4+ T cells sorted from blood. The subset: CD45RA-negative fraction. The receptor source for this set is a man aged 18 to 29 in good health.

This chain connects TRBV5-4 to TRBJ2-7; 9 nucleotides agree with TRBD1. This CDR3 is built from 15 residues. V shed 3 bases and J 4 bases; nucleotides not matched to a gene: 8. Germline CDR1 SGHNT, CDR2 YYREEE (reference sequence). In DNA form, the CDR3 reads TGTGCCAGCAGCTCCGCCGGGACAGGGCAATACGAGCAGTACTTC. This codes for CASSSAGTGQYEQYF.

The chain employs TRBV5-5 and TRBJ2-3; 7 bases are a match to TRBD2. The CDR3 contains 17 residues. Germline V gene sequence: CDR1 SGHKS, CDR2 YYEKEE (reference sequence). Trimming took 4 bases from V and 2 from J; bases not matched to a gene: 13. CDR3 nucleotides: TGTGCCAGCAGCCACAATTCGTGGGGGGGAACCACAGATACGCAGTATTTT. Amino acids: CASSHNSWGGTTDTQYF.

This chain joins TRBV2 and TRBJ1-6; 10 nucleotides match TRBD1. Germline V gene sequence: CDR1 SNHLY, CDR2 FYNNEI. Germline trimming cut 4 bases from V and 6 bases from J; bases unmatched to any gene: 12. The CDR3 runs to 18 residues. The CDR3 sequence: CASSAQRTGGLSNSPLHF. DNA of the CDR3: TGTGCCAGCAGTGCTCAGCGGACAGGGGGTTTGAGTAATTCACCCCTCCACTTT.

This rearrangement joins TRBV2 to TRBJ2-7; D is unresolved. This CDR3 has 11 residues. V lost 4 bases, J lost 6 bases, and 7 bases lay in between. Germline CDR1 and CDR2: SNHLY and FYNNEI. The CDR3 is CASSVQVEQYF. In DNA form, the CDR3 reads TGTGCCAGCAGTGTTCAAGTCGAGCAGTACTTC.

The chain carries TRBV5-6 and TRBJ1-2, with D possibly TRBD1 on 5 matching bases. The CDR3 consists of 16 residues. Germline CDR1 is SGHDT and CDR2 is YYEEEE. Trimming took off 3 bases at V and 2 bases at J, with 17 bases between the two ends. CDR3 sequence: CASSSATTGVNYGYTF. The CDR3 coding sequence is TGTGCCAGCAGCTCCGCAACTACGGGGGTGAACTATGGCTACACCTTC. The variable domain in full, completed from reference TRBV5-6 and TRBJ1-2, reads DAGVTQSPTHLIKTRGQQVTLRCSPKSGHDTVSWYQQALGQGPQFIFQYYEEEERQRGNFPDRFSGHQFPNYSSELNVNALLLGDSALYLCASSSATTGVNYGYTFGSGTRLTVV.

The V gene is TRBV7-9, the J gene TRBJ2-7; 7 bases are shared with TRBD1. Germline V gives CDR1 SEHNR, CDR2 FQNEAQ (reference sequence). CDR3 length: 13 amino acids. The junction had 3 bases not matched to a gene; V was cut back by 4 bases and J by 3 bases. The CDR3 DNA sequence: TGTGCCAGCAGCTGGGACAGTTACTACGAGCAGTACTTC. This codes for CASSWDSYYEQYF.

J is TRBJ2-3 and V is TRBV2; D might be TRBD2 (6 bases). Germline V lookup: CDR1 SNHLY, CDR2 FYNNEI. There are 12 residues in the CDR3. V gave up 5 bases and J gave up 7 bases, with 10 bases separating them. In DNA form, the CDR3 reads TGTGCCAGCAGTCGGGACTCAAATACGCAGTATTTT. Protein: CASSRDSNTQYF.

Notes on this clone: The sample holds other DNA sequences that translate to the same CDR3. The CDR3: CASSLSGQSNQPQHF. CDR3 nucleotides: TGTGCCAGCAGTTTATCTGGGCAGAGCAATCAGCCCCAGCATTTT. The genes are TRBV27 and TRBJ1-5; D not certain. This CDR3 spans 15 amino acids. V was trimmed by 0 bases and J by 1 base, leaving 7 bases between them. Looked up from germline, CDR1 is MNHEY and CDR2 is SMNVEV (reference sequence).

Details on this clone: A far larger clone lies a single base away; this is likely a read error. This chain connects TRBV4-2 to TRBJ2-4; TRBD1 or TRBD2 may be the D gene (5 bases each). This CDR3 contains 16 residues. The germline V gene encodes CDR1 LGHNA and CDR2 YNFKEQ. V was shortened by 4 bases and J by 3 bases, with 16 bases between the two germline ends. The CDR3 protein is CASSRDVAGSKNIQYF. CDR3 nucleotides: TGTGCCAGCAGCCGAGATGTCGCAGGGAGCAAAAACATTCAGTACTTC.

The J gene is TRBJ2-5, the V gene TRBV30; 11 bases agree with TRBD2. The CDR3 has 16 amino acids. Germline V gives CDR1 GTSNPN, CDR2 SVGIG (reference sequence). V shed 2 bases, J shed 1 base, and the junction held 6 bases outside the gene matches. CDR3 DNA: TGTGCCTGGAGTTTAGCGGGAGGGCCGGGCCAAGAGACCCAGTACTTC. Its protein product is CAWSLAGGPGQETQYF.

This chain links TRBV7-9 with TRBJ2-7, with 8 nucleotides matching TRBD2. CDR3 length: 13 amino acids. The J segment lost 6 bases and the V segment lost 5 bases, leaving 6 bases of the junction unmatched. Germline CDR1 reads SEHNR; CDR2 reads FQNEAQ (reference sequence). Here the CDR3 DNA reads TGTGCCAGCAGCATTAGCGGGACCGGCGAGCAGTACTTC. Translated, it gives CASSISGTGEQYF.

The chain couples TRBV15 to TRBJ2-4, with D perhaps assigned TRBD1 or TRBD2 (6 bases each). The CDR3 spans 14 residues. CDR1 LNHNV and CDR2 YYDKDF come from the germline V gene (reference sequence). Trimming left V 1 base short and J 5 bases short, with 9 bases between. In nucleotides, the CDR3 is TGTGCCACCAGCAGAGGGGGGGCAGAAAACATTCAGTACTTC. Translating gives CATSRGGAENIQYF.

In DNA, the CDR3 is TGTGCCAGCAGCTTGGGTCCCTCTAGATCTGGGGCCAACGTCCTGACTTTC. Amino acid sequence: CASSLGPSRSGANVLTF. The chain combines TRBV11-2 with TRBJ2-6; D is unclear. From germline, CDR1 is SGHAT and CDR2 FQNNGV. The CDR3 is made up of 17 amino acids. The germline V and J ends were trimmed by 3 bases and 1 base, with 13 bases remaining between them.

The chain has TRBV11-2 and TRBJ2-5; 9 bases are shared with TRBD2. The CDR3 totals 15 residues. The V and J ends lost 5 bases and 0 bases, in that order; junction bases with no gene match: 4. The germline V gene encodes CDR1 SGHAT and CDR2 FQNNGV. CDR3 DNA sequence: TGTGCCAGCAGCCCTAGCGGGACGTACCAAGAGACCCAGTACTTC. Its translation: CASSPSGTYQETQYF.

This clone showed up just once. The chain carries TRBV5-1 and TRBJ2-2, with D perhaps being TRBD1 or TRBD2 (5 bases each). Germline V gives CDR1 SGHRS, CDR2 YFSETQ. This CDR3 is built from 14 residues. V was clipped by 5 bases and J by 0 bases, with 8 bases between them. The CDR3 DNA sequence: TGCGCCAGCAGGCTGGGGGCGAACACCGGGGAGCTGTTTTTT. Encoded protein: CASRLGANTGELFF. The full variable domain, rest sourced from reference TRBV5-1 and TRBJ2-2, is KAGVTQTPRYLIKTRGQQVTLSCSPISGHRSVSWYQQTPGQGLQFLFEYFSETQRNKGNFPGRFSGRQFSNSRSEMNVSTLELGDSALYLCASRLGANTGELFFGEGSRLTVL.

The sample holds a few counts of this clone. V is TRBV20-1 and J is TRBJ2-5; no firm D call. The V gene's germline CDR1 is DFQATT and CDR2 SNEGSKA (reference sequence). V lost 3 bases and J lost 5, with 4 bases in between. The CDR3 runs to 10 residues. The CDR3 DNA reads TGCAGTGCTAGCGGGGAGACCCAGTACTTC. This encodes CSASGETQYF.

This chain connects TRBV6-4 to TRBJ1-4; 9 bases line up with TRBD1. This CDR3 has 15 residues. In germline, CDR1 is MRHNA, CDR2 SNTAGT. The ends lost 5 bases at V and 7 bases at J; junction bases unmatched: 8. The CDR3 DNA reads TGTGCCAGCAGTCCGTCCGGGACAGGGACTGAAAAACTGTTTTTT. Encoded protein: CASSPSGTGTEKLFF.

The V and J genes are TRBV6-6 and TRBJ2-7; 8 positions match TRBD1. The CDR3 runs 15 residues. V was clipped by 5 bases and J by 4 bases; unmatched bases: 10. CDR1 is MNHNY and CDR2 is SVGAGI in the germline V gene (reference sequence). CDR3 region: CASSDRGTGLYEQYF. The DNA for the CDR3 is TGTGCCAGCAGTGACCGAGGGACAGGACTTTACGAGCAGTACTTC.

The chain employs TRBV7-2 and TRBJ2-2; D is unresolved. V shed 1 base and J shed 2 bases, with 5 bases lying between them. Germline CDR1 SGHTA, CDR2 FQGNSA. CDR3 length: 14 amino acids. The CDR3 spells CASSLGFNTGELFF. DNA for the CDR3: TGTGCCAGCAGCTTAGGGTTTAACACCGGGGAGCTGTTTTTT.

This clone was observed a single time. The chain recombines TRBV9 with TRBJ1-6, with 7 bases fitting TRBD1. The CDR3 length is 15 residues. V shed 0 bases and J 3 bases; nucleotides not matched to a gene: 0. CDR1 is SGDLS and CDR2 is YYNGEE in the germline V gene. CDR3 DNA sequence: TGTGCCAGCAGCGTAGGACAGGGCTATAATTCACCCCTCCACTTT. Residues: CASSVGQGYNSPLHF. Supplemented by reference TRBV9 and TRBJ1-6, the full variable domain reads DSGVTQTPKHLITATGQRVTLRCSPRSGDLSVYWYQQSLDQGLQFLIQYYNGEERAKGNILERFSAQQFPDLHSELNLSSLELGDSALYFCASSVGQGYNSPLHFGNGTRLTVT.

The V call is TRBV30, the J call TRBJ2-7; the match to TRBD2 covers 8 bases. CDR1 is GTSNPN and CDR2 is SVGIG in the germline V gene (reference sequence). The CDR3 sequence is 16 residues long. Trimming at V came to 5 bases and at J to 11 bases, leaving 23 bases not matched to a gene. The CDR3 loop reads CAWSRPVSGVLRGKYF. The CDR3 region has the DNA TGTGCCTGGTCCCGACCTGTTAGCGGGGTCCTTCGGGGGAAGTACTTC.